Each of the 11 T cell receptor beta chains below was sequenced from the same sample in a study of CD8+CD57+ T cells in acquired aplastic anemia. Genomic DNA acted as the template from which TCR beta VDJ combination and CDR3 sequence profiling were carried out. Each CDR3 protein gets one entry after TCRdb re-called the reads with MiXCR. The sample lists about 140,000 distinct CDR3 sequences, 41% occurring once. The source material was sorted CD4+, CD8+, or CD8+CD57+ T cells (not recorded which) from PBMCs. The source of these receptors is a human donor in good health, serving as a control.

This clonotype has a handful of counts. This chain joins TRBV20-1 and TRBJ2-5, with D possibly being TRBD2 (7 bases). Germline V gene lookup returns CDR1 DFQATT and CDR2 SNEGSKA (reference sequence). V lost 4 bases and J lost 5, with 14 bases in between. The CDR3 contains 13 residues. The CDR3 protein is CSAKKQGGETQYF. The CDR3, as DNA: TGCAGTGCTAAGAAACAGGGAGGGGAGACCCAGTACTTC.

This clonotype came up many times. The rearrangement links TRBV20-1 to TRBJ2-3; 8 nucleotides align to TRBD2. Per germline, CDR1 DFQATT and CDR2 SNEGSKA (reference sequence). This CDR3 has 19 amino acids. Losses at the gene ends were 2 bases for V and 2 bases for J; bases not matched to a gene: 18. Here the CDR3 reads CSARTHPLWPGGDTDTQYF. CDR3 sequence (DNA): TGCAGTGCTAGAACCCACCCCCTTTGGCCGGGGGGGGACACAGATACGCAGTATTTT.

The count of this clonotype is one. The V call is TRBV15, the J call TRBJ2-7; TRBD2 agrees at 13 bases. Per germline, CDR1 LNHNV and CDR2 YYDKDF (reference sequence). The J segment lost 4 bases and the V segment lost 3 bases, leaving 0 bases of the junction unmatched. The CDR3 loop spans 14 amino acids. CDR3: CATSRGLAGYEQYF. The CDR3 DNA is TGTGCCACCAGCAGGGGACTAGCGGGGTACGAGCAGTACTTC.

The table lists this clonotype with many counts. The DNA of the CDR3 is TGCAGCGTTGAGGAAACGAGTTACAGGGGGGATGTCGAAAAACTGTTTTTT. This codes for CSVEETSYRGDVEKLFF. The gene calls are TRBV29-1 and TRBJ1-4; 8 nucleotides match TRBD1. J lost 8 bases, V lost 3 bases, and 17 bases had no gene match. The germline V gene has CDR1 SQVTM and CDR2 ANQGSEA. The CDR3 has 17 amino acids.

V is TRBV2 and J is TRBJ2-1; D may be TRBD1 (5 bases). CDR3 length: 13 residues. Germline V gene lookup returns CDR1 SNHLY and CDR2 FYNNEI. V was pared by 7 bases and J by 4 bases, with 11 bases between. As DNA, the CDR3 is TGTGCCAGCAAGGCGGCAGGGTACAATGAGCAGTTCTTC. Translated: CASKAAGYNEQFF.

The chain links TRBV25-1 to TRBJ2-1; D gene unclear. Per the germline V gene, CDR1 is MGHDK and CDR2 is SYGVNS. Trimming removed 3 bases at V and 9 bases at J, with 9 bases between. This CDR3 comprises 12 residues. The chain's CDR3 is CASSDRSSEQFF. The CDR3 DNA is TGTGCCAGCAGTGATCGTTCGTCTGAGCAGTTCTTC.

There are a few counts of this clonotype. Its ends do not fully match the called genes, so a read error is possible. V gene TRBV5-5 combines with J gene TRBJ2-5; D possibly matches TRBD1 or TRBD2 (6 bases each). This CDR3 comprises 15 residues. Germline V lookup: CDR1 SGHKS, CDR2 YYEKEE (reference sequence). The CDR3 sequence: CASSQSGGGTETQYF. The CDR3 coding sequence is TGCGCCAGCAGCCAGAGTGGAGGGGGGACTGAGACCCAGTACTTC.

This clonotype was observed a single time. V and J are TRBV2 and TRBJ2-7, with unresolved D. This CDR3 has 14 residues. The germline V and J ends were trimmed by 3 bases and 3 bases, with 12 bases remaining between them. The V gene's germline CDR1 is SNHLY and CDR2 FYNNEI. CDR3 amino acids: CASSDHRFVYEQYF. The CDR3 coding sequence is TGTGCCAGCAGTGATCACCGGTTTGTCTACGAGCAGTACTTC.

At least ten counts were recorded for this clonotype. The gene calls are TRBV6-1 and TRBJ1-5, with D possibly matching TRBD1 (6 bases). From germline, CDR1 is MNHNS and CDR2 SASEGT. The CDR3 consists of 15 residues. Trimming removed 4 bases from V and 6 bases from J, with 16 bases in between. The CDR3 is CASSVTGLVLQPQHF. The CDR3 bases are TGTGCCAGCAGTGTCACAGGGTTGGTCCTTCAGCCCCAGCATTTT.

This clonotype has at least ten counts. The chain joins TRBV20-1 to TRBJ1-4; TRBD1 might be the D (6 bases). There are 15 residues in the CDR3. The germline V gene has CDR1 DFQATT and CDR2 SNEGSKA (reference sequence). Trimming stripped 5 bases from V and 5 bases from J, with 18 bases between. The CDR3 DNA reads TGCAGTGCTGCCAAACAGGGTTCACACAATGAAAAACTGTTTTTT. Amino acids: CSAAKQGSHNEKLFF.

This chain joins TRBV12-3 or TRBV12-4 and TRBJ2-7, with no clear D. This CDR3 spans 13 amino acids. Trimming took off 2 bases at V and 3 bases at J, with 8 bases between the two ends. Here the CDR3 reads CASSLTLYYEQYF. DNA of the CDR3: TGTGCCAGCAGTTTAACCCTTTACTACGAGCAGTACTTC.